This TCR beta chain stems from a study of blood T cell repertoires in COVID-19. Study background: COVID-19 samples collected from the United States, Italy and Spain covered acute and convalescent phases.

Per the original data handling: Estimated nucleated cell counts came from reference gene primer amplification. TCRdb keeps only in-frame clones here, not all; method: immunoSEQ multiplex PCR. V and J calls and clone size are given by that table; D and trimming were obtained from the DNA. The table records roughly 300,000 clones, around 87% of them present only once. Trimming took 0 bases from V and 0 from J, leaving 6 bases between them. Germline assignment: CDR1 LGHNA and CDR2 YSLEER. This CDR3 has 16 amino acids. The gene calls are TRBV4-3 and TRBJ2-6; D not resolved. The sample was peripheral blood. This TCR was sampled from a woman between 50 and 59 years old who had recovered from COVID-19. In DNA, the CDR3 is TGCGCCAGCAGCCAAGATTTGGCCTCTGGGGCCAACGTCCTGACTTTC. Translation: CASSQDLASGANVLTF.